This is a list of T cell receptor beta chains from one sample in a study of shared clonotypes between healthy human individuals. The assay was immunoSEQ multiplex PCR, and TCRdb's table has in-frame clones only and misses some. The sample lists around 1,900,000 clones, around 93% occurring once. What was sequenced was naive CD8+ T cells from PBMCs. The receptors stem from a man aged 18 to 30 in good health. Some clones in this sample may be carry-over from other donors' samples. The CDR3 runs from the conserved cysteine through the conserved F or W. D genes are given only for firm matches.

>TRBV5-1|-|TRBJ2-1
CASGRGLGSSSYNEQFF
TGCGCCAGCGGCCGAGGGTTGGGTTCGAGCTCCTACAATGAGCAGTTCTTC
>TRBV19|-|TRBJ2-1
CASRIKSSYNEQFF
TGTGCCAGTAGAATAAAGAGCTCCTACAATGAGCAGTTCTTC
>TRBV7-9|TRBD2|TRBJ2-7
CASSLKREYEQYF
TGTGCCAGCAGCTTGAAGCGGGAGTACGAGCAGTACTTC
>TRBV30|-|TRBJ1-1
CAWKGGRNTEAFF
TGTGCCTGGAAAGGCGGCAGAAACACTGAAGCTTTCTTT
>TRBV28|-|TRBJ1-1
CASSFQLHTEAFF
TGTGCCAGCAGTTTTCAGCTGCACACTGAAGCTTTCTTT
>TRBV25-1|-|TRBJ2-7
CARGEGEF
TGTGCCAGGGGGGAAGGGGAATTC
>TRBV28|-|TRBJ1-5
CATDTLNSNQPQHF
TGTGCCACCGACACACTTAATAGCAATCAGCCCCAGCATTTT
>TRBV28|TRBD1|TRBJ2-1
CASSSPGQDENEQFF
TGTGCCAGCAGTTCTCCGGGACAGGACGAGAATGAGCAGTTCTTC
>TRBV7-8|-|TRBJ1-1
CASSSRGDTNTEAFF
TGTGCCAGCAGCTCGCGTGGGGATACCAACACTGAAGCTTTCTTT
>TRBV16|TRBD1|TRBJ2-1
CASSRDRGSYNEQFF
TGTGCCAGCAGCCGAGACAGGGGCTCCTACAATGAGCAGTTCTTC
>TRBV9|TRBD1|TRBJ1-3
CASSVGQGLSLGSGNTIYF
TGTGCCAGCAGCGTGGGACAGGGGCTCAGTTTGGGATCTGGAAACACCATATATTTT
>TRBV4-3|TRBD1|TRBJ2-7
CASSQDTGTGIYEQYF
TGCGCCAGCAGCCAAGATACTGGGACAGGTATATACGAGCAGTACTTC
>TRBV6-4|-|TRBJ2-1
CASSDGDPTYNEQFF
TGTGCCAGCAGTGACGGGGACCCAACCTACAATGAGCAGTTCTTC
>TRBV9|TRBD1|TRBJ1-2
CASSVGQPNYGYTF
TGTGCCAGCAGCGTGGGACAGCCTAACTATGGCTACACCTTC
>TRBV10-3|-|TRBJ1-1
CAISESAGMTEAFF
TGTGCCATCAGTGAGTCGGCGGGGATGACTGAAGCTTTCTTT
>TRBV7-8|-|TRBJ2-7
CASSLYPAYEQYF
TGTGCCAGCAGCTTATATCCCGCCTACGAGCAGTACTTC
>TRBV7-6|TRBD1|TRBJ1-5
CASSLRTGSNQPQHF
TGTGCCAGCAGCCTGCGGACAGGGAGCAATCAGCCCCAGCATTTT
>TRBV10-3|-|TRBJ2-1
CAISEPNKQGRSYNEQFF
TGTGCCATCAGTGAGCCCAACAAACAGGGGAGGTCCTACAATGAGCAGTTCTTC
>TRBV10-3|TRBD2|TRBJ2-1
CAISSPGLAGYNEQFF
TGTGCCATCAGCAGCCCCGGGCTAGCGGGGTACAATGAGCAGTTCTTC
>TRBV11-3|-|TRBJ2-2
CASSPDMNTGELFF
TGTGCCAGCAGCCCAGACATGAACACCGGGGAGCTGTTTTTT
>TRBV4-1|-|TRBJ1-2
CASSHTEPSPGYTF
TGCGCCAGCAGCCATACAGAGCCCTCCCCCGGCTACACCTTC
>TRBV7-9|TRBD1|TRBJ1-5
CASSLTSGTANQPQHF
TGTGCCAGCAGCTTGACCTCCGGGACAGCCAATCAGCCCCAGCATTTT
>TRBV7-6|-|TRBJ2-7
CASSLQESSYEQYF
TGTGCCAGCAGCTTACAGGAGAGCTCCTACGAGCAGTACTTC
>TRBV7-3|-|TRBJ1-1
CASSWGAEAFF
TGTGCCAGCAGCTGGGGGGCTGAAGCTTTCTTT
>TRBV19|-|TRBJ2-1
CASSIDLPGTPIYNEQFF
TGTGCCAGTAGTATAGATCTCCCCGGGACACCCATCTACAATGAGCAGTTCTTC
>TRBV27|-|TRBJ2-1
CASSWRGLAAYNEQFF
TGTGCCAGCAGTTGGAGGGGGCTAGCAGCCTACAATGAGCAGTTCTTC
>TRBV7-8|TRBD2|TRBJ2-7
CASSPRLAGDEQYF
TGTGCCAGCAGCCCCAGACTAGCGGGAGACGAGCAGTACTTC
>TRBV4-1|TRBD2|TRBJ2-7
CASSQPTTSGGPGDEQCF
TGCGCCAGCAGCCAACCGACGACTAGCGGGGGACCGGGGGACGAGCAGTGCTTC